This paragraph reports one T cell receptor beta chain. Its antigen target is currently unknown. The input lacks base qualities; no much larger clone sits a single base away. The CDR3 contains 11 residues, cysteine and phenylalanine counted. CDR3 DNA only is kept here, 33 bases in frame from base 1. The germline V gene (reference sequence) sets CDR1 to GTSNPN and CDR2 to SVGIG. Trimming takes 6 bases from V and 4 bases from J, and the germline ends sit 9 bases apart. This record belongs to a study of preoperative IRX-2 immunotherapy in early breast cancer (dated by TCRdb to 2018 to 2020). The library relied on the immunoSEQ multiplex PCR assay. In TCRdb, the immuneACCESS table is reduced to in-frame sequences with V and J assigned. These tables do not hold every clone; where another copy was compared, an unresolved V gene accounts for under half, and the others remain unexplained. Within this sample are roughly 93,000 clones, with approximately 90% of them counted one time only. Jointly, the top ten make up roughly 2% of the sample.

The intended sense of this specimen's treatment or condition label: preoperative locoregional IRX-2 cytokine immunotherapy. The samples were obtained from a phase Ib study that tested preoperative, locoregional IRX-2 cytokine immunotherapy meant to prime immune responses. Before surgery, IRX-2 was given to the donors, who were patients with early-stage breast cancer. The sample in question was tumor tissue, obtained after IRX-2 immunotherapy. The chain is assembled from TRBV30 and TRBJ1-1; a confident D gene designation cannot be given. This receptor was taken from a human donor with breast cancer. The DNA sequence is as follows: TGTGCCTGCCTGGTGGGCACTGAAGCTTTCTTT. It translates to CACLVGTEAFF.